One sample yielded the 15 T cell receptor beta chains listed below, sequenced in a study of blood T cells in healthy people across ages. A second about 6 to 12 cycle PCR used barcoded and J-beta primers. From the 5' RACE reads, TCRdb called clonotypes with MiXCR, one entry per CDR3 protein. This repertoire shows some 790,000 distinct CDR3 sequences, around 28% found once; its top ten account for approximately 15%. The specimen was blood. The origin of the receptors is an elderly woman in good health.

The V gene is TRBV7-9, the J gene TRBJ1-2; 7 bases agree with TRBD1. This CDR3 region has 17 residues. Trimming cost V 8 bases and J 0 bases; bases outside gene matches: 15. Germline V gene lookup returns CDR1 SEHNR and CDR2 FQNEAQ (reference sequence). The DNA for the CDR3 is TGTGCCAGCGGAAACCGGGACAGCCGTAATACTAACTATGGCTACACCTTC. Encoded protein: CASGNRDSRNTNYGYTF. The complete variable domain, with remaining parts taken from reference TRBV7-9 and TRBJ1-2, reads DTGVSQNPRHKITKRGQNVTFRCDPISEHNRLYWYRQTLGQGPEFLTYFQNEAQLEKSRLLSDRFSAERPKGSFSTLEIQRTEQGDSAMYLCASGNRDSRNTNYGYTFGSGTRLTVV.

This clonotype was seen many times. The CDR3 protein is CASSEYGSNYGYTF. CDR3 bases: TGTGCCAGCAGTGAATACGGCAGTAACTATGGCTACACCTTC. The gene calls are TRBV25-1 and TRBJ1-2; D gene unclear. Trimming took 0 bases from V and 1 from J, leaving 6 bases between them. Germline loops: CDR1 MGHDK, CDR2 SYGVNS. The CDR3 has 14 residues.

This chain uses TRBV7-3 with TRBJ1-5; D gene uncertain. CDR3 length: 13 residues. Trimming cost V 0 bases and J 6 bases, with 6 bases left between them. Germline CDR1 reads SGHTA; CDR2 reads FQGTGA. The CDR3 DNA reads TGTGCCAGCAGCTTAACAAGCGCTCAGCCCCAGCATTTT. Residues: CASSLTSAQPQHF.

This clonotype was detected many times. In DNA form, the CDR3 reads TGTGCCAGCAGAAGGATCTACGAGCAGTACTTC. This gives the protein CASRRIYEQYF. The chain has TRBV6-2 or TRBV6-3 and TRBJ2-7; D call uncertain. Deletions cut 6 bases from V and 3 bases from J, with 6 bases between. The V gene's germline CDR1 is MNHEY and CDR2 SVGEGT. The CDR3 is made up of 11 amino acids.

V and J are TRBV6-2 or TRBV6-3 and TRBJ1-4; D is possibly TRBD1 (6 bases). The CDR3 runs to 19 residues. Germline assignment: CDR1 MNHEY and CDR2 SVGEGT. V shed 0 bases and J shed 5 bases, with 22 bases lying between them. CDR3 protein: CASSYSRTATHEANEKLFF. In DNA form, the CDR3 reads TGTGCCAGCAGTTACTCGAGGACAGCCACCCACGAAGCAAATGAAAAACTGTTTTTT.

As to this clonotype: A much larger clone differs from this one at a single base, so this may be a read error. J is TRBJ2-5 and V is TRBV6-1, with 8 bases identical to TRBD2. The germline gives CDR1 MNHNS, CDR2 SASEGT. The CDR3 length is 13 residues. The V and J ends lost 4 bases and 11 bases, in that order; junction bases with no gene match: 9. The CDR3 DNA is TGTGCCAGCAGTGGACTAGCGTACAATGAGCAGTACTTC. This gives the protein CASSGLAYNEQYF.

This clonotype was recorded many times. The chain couples TRBV4-2 to TRBJ1-1; D remains ambiguous. Trimming took off 0 bases at V and 6 bases at J, with 14 bases between the two ends. Germline V gene lookup returns CDR1 LGHNA and CDR2 YNFKEQ. This CDR3 has 15 amino acids. The CDR3 DNA is TGTGCCAGCAGCCAAGAAGGTCAGTCGAGCGCTGAAGCTTTCTTT. Translated, it gives CASSQEGQSSAEAFF.

This chain connects TRBV5-1 to TRBJ1-3, with D possibly TRBD1 on 6 matching bases. Between the trimmed V and J ends, which lost 0 bases and 0 bases, there was a span of 7 bases. CDR1 and CDR2 (germline): SGHRS, YFSETQ. This CDR3 has 15 amino acids. This CDR3 is CASSLVQGSGNTIYF. CDR3 DNA: TGCGCCAGCAGCTTGGTACAGGGCTCTGGAAACACCATATATTTT.

This chain joins TRBV5-1 and TRBJ2-3, with TRBD2 matching 10 bases. Germline V gene lookup returns CDR1 SGHRS and CDR2 YFSETQ. J gave up 5 bases and V 4 bases, and 4 bases lay outside the gene matches. CDR3 length: 14 residues. The CDR3 DNA reads as TGCGCCAGCAGCCCGCGACTAGCGGGAGATACGCAGTATTTT. Translated: CASSPRLAGDTQYF.

This clonotype has only a few counts. The chain uses TRBV10-2 and TRBJ1-5; the match to TRBD1 covers 11 bases. CDR1 and CDR2 (germline): WSHSY, SAAADI. This CDR3 spans 18 amino acids. Trimming cost V 0 bases and J 1 base; bases outside gene matches: 5. CDR3 DNA: TGCGCCAGCAGTGAGTCCCCGGGGACAGGGGGAAGCAATCAGCCCCAGCATTTT. Its protein product is CASSESPGTGGSNQPQHF.

This clonotype was recorded many times. The rearrangement uses TRBV20-1 and TRBJ1-5, with 8 bases lining up with TRBD1. Germline V CDR1 and CDR2: DFQATT, SNEGSKA (reference sequence). V was pared by 1 base and J by 5 bases, with 7 bases of the junction left unmatched. The CDR3 runs to 15 residues. The CDR3 nucleotides read TGCAGTGCTAGAGTCCAAAAGACAGGGGATCAGCCCCAGCATTTT. Amino acids: CSARVQKTGDQPQHF.

This clonotype was detected many times. The rearrangement links TRBV12-3 or TRBV12-4 to TRBJ1-5, with D tentatively TRBD1 (5 bases). CDR3 size: 15 residues. V lost 3 bases, J lost 0 bases, and 9 bases lay in between. This chain's CDR3 is CASSFDRNSNQPQHF. The CDR3 coding sequence is TGTGCCAGCAGTTTCGACAGAAATAGCAATCAGCCCCAGCATTTT.

J is TRBJ2-2 and V is TRBV20-1; maybe TRBD2 (6 bases). The CDR3 runs to 17 residues. The ends were cut back, 0 bases at V and 0 bases at J, with 14 bases in the middle. Germline values: CDR1 DFQATT, CDR2 SNEGSKA (reference sequence). DNA of the CDR3: TGCAGTGCTAGAGATCGAGGTAGCGGAACGAACACCGGGGAGCTGTTTTTT. It is translated as CSARDRGSGTNTGELFF.

In this sample, this clonotype turned up many times. The rearrangement links TRBV28 to TRBJ2-7; the D is unclear. The germline V gene encodes CDR1 MDHEN and CDR2 SYDVKM. Trimming removed 7 bases at V and 6 bases at J, with 13 bases between. The CDR3 has 12 residues. The CDR3 DNA sequence: TGTGCCAGCAAGTTCTTTGTCGGCGAGCAGTACTTC. As protein: CASKFFVGEQYF.

CDR3: CASSQDSGGFYNEQFF. CDR3 nucleotides: TGTGCCAGCTCACAGGATAGCGGGGGGTTCTACAATGAGCAGTTCTTC. J is TRBJ2-1 and V is TRBV18; 10 bases line up with TRBD2. V was clipped by 4 bases and J by 3 bases; unmatched bases: 6. The CDR3 sequence is 16 residues long. Germline V gene sequence: CDR1 KGHSH, CDR2 LQKENI. The whole variable domain, filled in from reference TRBV18 and TRBJ2-1, reads NAGVMQNPRHLVRRRGQEARLRCSPMKGHSHVYWYRQLPEEGLKFMVYLQKENIIDESGMPKERFSAEFPKEGPSILRIQQVVRGDSAAYFCASSQDSGGFYNEQFFGPGTRLTVL.